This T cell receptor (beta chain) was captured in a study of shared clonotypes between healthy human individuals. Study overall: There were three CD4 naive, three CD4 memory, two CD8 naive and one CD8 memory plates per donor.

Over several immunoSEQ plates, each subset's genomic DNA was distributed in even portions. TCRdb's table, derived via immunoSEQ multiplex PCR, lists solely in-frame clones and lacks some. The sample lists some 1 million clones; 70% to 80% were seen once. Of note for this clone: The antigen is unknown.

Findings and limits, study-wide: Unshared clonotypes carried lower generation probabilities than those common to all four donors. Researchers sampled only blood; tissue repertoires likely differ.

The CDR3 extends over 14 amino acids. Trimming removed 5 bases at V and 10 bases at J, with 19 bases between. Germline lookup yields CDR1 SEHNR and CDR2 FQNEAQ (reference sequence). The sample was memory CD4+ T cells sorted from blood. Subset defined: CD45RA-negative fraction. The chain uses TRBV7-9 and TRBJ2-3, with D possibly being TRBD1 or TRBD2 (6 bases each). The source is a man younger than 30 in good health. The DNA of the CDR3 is TGTGCCAGCAGCCAAGGGGGGACCCTTGCTCCGCAGTATTTT. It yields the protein CASSQGGTLAPQYF.